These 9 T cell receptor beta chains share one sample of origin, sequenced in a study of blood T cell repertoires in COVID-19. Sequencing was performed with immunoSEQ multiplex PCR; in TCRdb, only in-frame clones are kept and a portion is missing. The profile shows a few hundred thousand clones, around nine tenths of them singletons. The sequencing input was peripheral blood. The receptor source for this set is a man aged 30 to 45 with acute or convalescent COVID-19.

The CDR3 DNA follows: TGTGCCAGCAGCGTAGGGACTCCCGAGCAGTACTTC. Its translation is CASSVGTPEQYF. The chain carries TRBV2 and TRBJ2-7; D perhaps matches TRBD2 (6 bases). Germline V gene lookup returns CDR1 SNHLY and CDR2 FYNNEI. This CDR3 contains 12 residues. V was trimmed by 6 bases and J by 6 bases, leaving 12 bases between them.

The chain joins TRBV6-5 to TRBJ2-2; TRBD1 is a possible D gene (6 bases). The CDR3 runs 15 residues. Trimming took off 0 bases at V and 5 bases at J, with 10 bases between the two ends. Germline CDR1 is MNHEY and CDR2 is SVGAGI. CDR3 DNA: TGTGCCAGCAGTTACTCGGCGCAGGGGACCGGGGAGCTGTTTTTT. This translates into CASSYSAQGTGELFF.

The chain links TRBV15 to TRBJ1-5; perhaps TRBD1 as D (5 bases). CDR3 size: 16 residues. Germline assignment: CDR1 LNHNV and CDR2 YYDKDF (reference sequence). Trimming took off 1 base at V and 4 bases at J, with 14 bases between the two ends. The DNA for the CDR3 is TGTGCCACCAGCAGAGCGCGGACACCTGATAATCAGCCCCAGCATTTT. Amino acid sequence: CATSRARTPDNQPQHF.

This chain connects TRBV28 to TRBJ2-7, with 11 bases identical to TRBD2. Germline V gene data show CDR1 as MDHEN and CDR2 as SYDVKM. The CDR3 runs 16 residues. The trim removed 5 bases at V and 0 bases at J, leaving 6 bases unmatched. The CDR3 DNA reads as TGTGCCAGCAGTGGGCACACTAGCGGGAGCTCCTACGAGCAGTACTTC. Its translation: CASSGHTSGSSYEQYF.

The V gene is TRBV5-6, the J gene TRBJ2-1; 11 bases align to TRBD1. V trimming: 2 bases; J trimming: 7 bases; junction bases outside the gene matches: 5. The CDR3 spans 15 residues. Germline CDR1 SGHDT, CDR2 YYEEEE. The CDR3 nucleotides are TGTGCCAGCAGCTTAGCCGGGACAGGGGGTAATGAGCAGTTCTTC. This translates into CASSLAGTGGNEQFF.

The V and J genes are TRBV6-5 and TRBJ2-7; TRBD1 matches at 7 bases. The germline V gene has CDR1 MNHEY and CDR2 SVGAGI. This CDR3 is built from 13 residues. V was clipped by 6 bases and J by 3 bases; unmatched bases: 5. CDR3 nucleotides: TGTGCCAGCAGGAGACAGGGTAACTACGAGCAGTACTTC. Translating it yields CASRRQGNYEQYF.

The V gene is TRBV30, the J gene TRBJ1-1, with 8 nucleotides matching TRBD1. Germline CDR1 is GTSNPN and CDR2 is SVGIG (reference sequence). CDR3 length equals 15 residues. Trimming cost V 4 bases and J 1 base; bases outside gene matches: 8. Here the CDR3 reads CAWTPPGTGNTEAFF. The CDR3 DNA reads TGTGCCTGGACCCCCCCCGGGACAGGGAACACTGAAGCTTTCTTT.

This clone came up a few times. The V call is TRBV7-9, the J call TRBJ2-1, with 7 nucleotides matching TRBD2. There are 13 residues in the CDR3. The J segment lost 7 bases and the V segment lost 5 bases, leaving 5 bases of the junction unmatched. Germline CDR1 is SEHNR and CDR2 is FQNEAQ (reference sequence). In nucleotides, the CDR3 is TGTGCCAGCAGCACGGGACTATTAAATGAGCAGTTCTTC. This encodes CASSTGLLNEQFF.

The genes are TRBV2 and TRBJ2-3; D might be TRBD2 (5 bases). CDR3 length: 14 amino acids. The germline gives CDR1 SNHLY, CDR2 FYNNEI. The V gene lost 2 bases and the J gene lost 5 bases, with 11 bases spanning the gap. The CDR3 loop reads CASSERLLRDTQYF. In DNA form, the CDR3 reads TGTGCCAGCAGTGAAAGACTACTCAGAGATACGCAGTATTTT.